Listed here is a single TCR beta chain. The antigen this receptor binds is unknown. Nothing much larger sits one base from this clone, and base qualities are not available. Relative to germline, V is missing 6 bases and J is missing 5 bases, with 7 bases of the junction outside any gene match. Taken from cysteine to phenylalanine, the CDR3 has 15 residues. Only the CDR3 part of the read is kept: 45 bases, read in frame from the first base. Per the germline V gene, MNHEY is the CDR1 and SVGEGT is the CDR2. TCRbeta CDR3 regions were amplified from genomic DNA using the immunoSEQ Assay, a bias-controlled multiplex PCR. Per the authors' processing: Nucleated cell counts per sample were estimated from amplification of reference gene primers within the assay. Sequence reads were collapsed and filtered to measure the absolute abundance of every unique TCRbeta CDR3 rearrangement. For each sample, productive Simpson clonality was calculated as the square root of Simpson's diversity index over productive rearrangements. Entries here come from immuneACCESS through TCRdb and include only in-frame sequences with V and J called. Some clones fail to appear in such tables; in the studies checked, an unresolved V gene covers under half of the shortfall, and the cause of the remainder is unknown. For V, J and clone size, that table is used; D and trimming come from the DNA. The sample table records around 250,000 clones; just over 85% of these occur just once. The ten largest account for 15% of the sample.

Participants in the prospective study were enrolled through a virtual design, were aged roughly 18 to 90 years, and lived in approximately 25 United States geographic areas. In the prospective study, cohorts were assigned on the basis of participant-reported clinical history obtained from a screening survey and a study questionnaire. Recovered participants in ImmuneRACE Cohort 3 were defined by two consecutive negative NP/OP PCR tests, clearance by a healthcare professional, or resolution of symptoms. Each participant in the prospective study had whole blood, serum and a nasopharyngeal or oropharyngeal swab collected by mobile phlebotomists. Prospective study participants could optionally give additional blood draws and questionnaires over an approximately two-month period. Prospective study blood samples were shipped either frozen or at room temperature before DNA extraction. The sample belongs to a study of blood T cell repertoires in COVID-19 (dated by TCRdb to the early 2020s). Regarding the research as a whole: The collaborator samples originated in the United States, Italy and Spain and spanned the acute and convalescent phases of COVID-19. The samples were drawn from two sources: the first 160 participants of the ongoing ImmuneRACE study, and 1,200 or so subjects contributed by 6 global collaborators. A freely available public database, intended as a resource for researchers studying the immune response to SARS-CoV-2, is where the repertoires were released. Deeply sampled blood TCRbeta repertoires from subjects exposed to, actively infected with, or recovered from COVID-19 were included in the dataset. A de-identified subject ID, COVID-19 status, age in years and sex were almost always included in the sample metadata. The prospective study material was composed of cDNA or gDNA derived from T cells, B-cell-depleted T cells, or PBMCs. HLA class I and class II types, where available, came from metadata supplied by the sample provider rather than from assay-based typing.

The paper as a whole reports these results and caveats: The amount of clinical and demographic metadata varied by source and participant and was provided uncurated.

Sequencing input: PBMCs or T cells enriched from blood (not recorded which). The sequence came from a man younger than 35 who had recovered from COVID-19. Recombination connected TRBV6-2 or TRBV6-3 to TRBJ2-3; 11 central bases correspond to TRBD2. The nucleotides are TGTGCCAGCAGCTTAGCGGGAGGGCCGGGAGATACGCAGTATTTT. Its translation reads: CASSLAGGPGDTQYF.